A single sample is the source of the 3 T cell receptor beta chains below, sequenced in a study of T cell changes during pregnancy in multiple sclerosis. Data came from immunoSEQ multiplex PCR; TCRdb stores just in-frame clones and leaves some out. The sample gives roughly 110,000 clones, around 93% of which show up once; 1.6% is in the top ten. The material sequenced was peripheral blood, taken after pregnancy. These receptors were collected from a female donor with multiple sclerosis, enrolled in a pregnancy study.

This clone was counted a few times. The V and J genes are TRBV9 and TRBJ1-1; 12 nucleotides match TRBD1. V lost 2 bases and J lost 1; bases outside the gene matches: 9. The CDR3 totals 18 residues. Per the germline V gene, CDR1 is SGDLS and CDR2 is YYNGEE. The CDR3 sequence is CASSVGPGTGGENTEAFF. In DNA form, the CDR3 reads TGTGCCAGCAGCGTGGGGCCGGGGACAGGGGGCGAGAACACTGAAGCTTTCTTT.

The V and J genes are TRBV28 and TRBJ2-1; 10 nucleotides line up with TRBD2. Germline V CDR1 and CDR2: MDHEN, SYDVKM. The ends lost 5 bases at V and 10 bases at J; junction bases unmatched: 8. The CDR3 covers 14 residues. CDR3: CASSMPGLANEQFF. For the CDR3, the DNA is TGTGCCAGCAGTATGCCGGGACTAGCGAACGAGCAGTTCTTC.

This chain joins TRBV7-9 and TRBJ2-3; a weak D match, TRBD2 (5 bases). With 2 bases removed from V and 5 bases from J, the gap between germline ends came to 14 bases. The CDR3 sequence is 15 residues long. Germline CDR1 is SEHNR and CDR2 is FQNEAQ (reference sequence). Here the CDR3 DNA reads TGTGCCAGCAGCTTATTGGGAGCCGTGAAAGATACGCAGTATTTT. Amino acids: CASSLLGAVKDTQYF.